A single sample gave rise to the 32 T cell receptor beta chains below, sequenced in a study of identical twins. TCRdb passed the 5' RACE reads through MiXCR, listing each CDR3 protein once. Of about 490,000 distinct CDR3 sequences listed, approximately 14% were seen once; the top ten hold 0.44%. These records were also assigned to another study, of yellow fever vaccine responses in identical twins.

What was sequenced was CD4+ T cells sorted from blood. The source of these receptors is a woman under 30 in good health.

This sequence joins TRBV27 and TRBJ2-3; TRBD2 agrees at 14 bases. Germline V gene data show CDR1 as MNHEY and CDR2 as SMNVEV (reference sequence). This CDR3 region has 14 residues. J lost 14 bases, V lost 6 bases, and 10 bases had no gene match. CDR3 DNA sequence: TGTGCCAGCAGCAGAGGGACTAGCGGGGGTTTTTGGTATTTT. It is translated as CASSRGTSGGFWYF.

The gene calls are TRBV10-3 and TRBJ1-1; D remains unclear. CDR1 and CDR2 (germline): ENHRY, SYGVKD. This CDR3 spans 13 amino acids. Trimming removed 4 bases from V and 5 bases from J, with 11 bases in between. The CDR3 reads CAISVDEVTEAFF. In DNA, the CDR3 is TGTGCCATCAGTGTAGATGAGGTGACTGAAGCTTTCTTT.

The genes are TRBV7-9 and TRBJ2-1; 8 nucleotides align to TRBD2. The junction had 6 bases not matched to a gene; V was cut back by 5 bases and J by 3 bases. The germline gives CDR1 SEHNR, CDR2 FQNEAQ (reference sequence). CDR3 length: 15 amino acids. CDR3 nucleotides: TGTGCCAGCAGCCCACGGGGGGGGATCTACAATGAGCAGTTCTTC. Translated: CASSPRGGIYNEQFF.

A few counts support this clonotype. The gene calls are TRBV6-5 and TRBJ2-7, with D perhaps matching TRBD2 (6 bases). V was trimmed by 2 bases and J by 3 bases, leaving 20 bases between them. This CDR3 is built from 17 residues. Germline lookup yields CDR1 MNHEY and CDR2 SVGAGI. CDR3 DNA sequence: TGTGCCAGCAGTTACAAATTACCGGCGGGATTCAGCTACGAGCAGTACTTC. It is translated as CASSYKLPAGFSYEQYF.

The rearrangement uses TRBV29-1 and TRBJ2-3; 8 bases are a match to TRBD1. With 4 bases clipped from V and 0 bases from J, the junction kept 9 bases outside the gene matches. CDR1 and CDR2 from the germline V gene are SQVTM and ANQGSEA. The CDR3 has 16 amino acids. The CDR3 region is CSVVLGTGMSTDTQYF. The CDR3 DNA reads as TGCAGCGTTGTGTTGGGGACAGGTATGAGCACAGATACGCAGTATTTT.

This clonotype was seen only once. The chain is built from TRBV4-1 and TRBJ2-7, with no clear D. The V gene lost 1 base and the J gene lost 4 bases, with 14 bases spanning the gap. The germline V gene has CDR1 MGHRA and CDR2 YSYEKL. The CDR3 contains 15 residues. The CDR3 nucleotides read TGCGCCAGCAGCCAAGGGGTTCTAGTCGGGTACGAGCAGTACTTC. This encodes CASSQGVLVGYEQYF.

V usage is TRBV19 and J usage is TRBJ2-7; TRBD2 matches 10 bases. V shed 10 bases, J shed 0 bases, and the junction held 9 bases outside the gene matches. In germline, CDR1 is LNHDA, CDR2 SQIVND (reference sequence). The CDR3 loop spans 15 amino acids. The CDR3 sequence: CATKKGTSASYEQYF. The CDR3 nucleotides read TGTGCCACCAAAAAAGGGACTAGCGCCTCCTACGAGCAGTACTTC.

This clonotype was detected a few times. This rearrangement joins TRBV7-8 to TRBJ1-4; 8 bases map to TRBD1. CDR3 length equals 15 residues. J lost 6 bases, V lost 5 bases, and 8 bases had no gene match. Germline V CDR1 and CDR2: SGHVS, FQNEAQ. CDR3 sequence: CASSPATGVYEKLFF. Here the CDR3 DNA reads TGTGCCAGCAGCCCGGCGACAGGGGTGTATGAAAAACTGTTTTTT.

This clonotype was seen once. The chain is built from TRBV20-1 and TRBJ2-2; D uncertain. The CDR3 spans 17 residues. Germline V lookup: CDR1 DFQATT, CDR2 SNEGSKA (reference sequence). V lost 6 bases and J 0 bases, leaving 20 bases between the germline ends. CDR3 DNA sequence: TGCAGTGCCATGAAGTCTATAGGGCCTGCGAACACCGGGGAGCTGTTTTTT. It is translated as CSAMKSIGPANTGELFF.

The J gene is TRBJ1-5, the V gene TRBV15; perhaps TRBD1 as D (5 bases). Looked up from germline, CDR1 is LNHNV and CDR2 is YYDKDF (reference sequence). The CDR3 has 13 residues. Trimming cost V 3 bases and J 6 bases, with 9 bases left between them. The DNA for the CDR3 is TGTGCCACCAGCAGCCTGGGGGGTCAGCCCCAGCATTTT. Translated: CATSSLGGQPQHF. Combining the CDR3 with reference TRBV15 and TRBJ1-5 gives the whole variable domain DAMVIQNPRYQVTQFGKPVTLSCSQTLNHNVMYWYQQKSSQAPKLLFHYYDKDFNNEADTPDNFQSRRPNTSFCFLDIRSPGLGDTAMYLCATSSLGGQPQHFGDGTRLSIL.

This chain joins TRBV10-3 and TRBJ1-4; D remains ambiguous. The CDR3 length is 14 residues. CDR1 and CDR2 from the germline V gene are ENHRY and SYGVKD. Between the trimmed V and J ends, which lost 6 bases and 7 bases, there was a span of 15 bases. The CDR3 loop reads CAISAGRAREKLFF. The CDR3 DNA reads TGTGCCATCAGCGCCGGGCGGGCGCGTGAAAAACTGTTTTTT.

This clonotype was recorded at least ten times. The V call is TRBV4-1, the J call TRBJ2-3; 9 bases align to TRBD2. V was clipped by 0 bases and J by 10 bases; unmatched bases: 5. CDR1 and CDR2 (germline): MGHRA, YSYEKL. This CDR3 has 14 amino acids. The CDR3 protein is CASSQDRLAAAQYF. The CDR3, as DNA: TGCGCCAGCAGCCAAGATCGACTAGCGGCTGCGCAGTATTTT.

Only a few counts were recorded for this clonotype. The DNA is left out, because the CDR3 cannot be placed on it with certainty; the CDR3 is given as TCRdb lists it. The V gene is TRBV4-1, the J gene TRBJ2-2; TRBD1 is taken as the D call from the table, unchecked against the DNA. The CDR3 is made up of 18 amino acids, end residues included. Per germline, CDR1 MGHRA and CDR2 YSYEKL. This chain's CDR3 is CASSQDTQGRPTPGSCFF.

The J gene is TRBJ1-1, the V gene TRBV27; D perhaps matches TRBD1 (5 bases). CDR1 is MNHEY and CDR2 is SMNVEV in the germline V gene (reference sequence). The V end was cut by 1 base, the J end by 6 bases, with 12 bases between. This CDR3 region has 14 residues. The CDR3 nucleotides are TGTGCCAGCAGTTTATTGGGTTTGGGGGCTGAAGCTTTCTTT. This codes for CASSLLGLGAEAFF.

This clonotype was seen more than once but under ten times. The chain combines TRBV6-5 with TRBJ2-1, with TRBD2 matching 7 bases. Germline V gene sequence: CDR1 MNHEY, CDR2 SVGAGI. The CDR3 loop spans 16 amino acids. Unmatched junction bases numbered 11, after V lost 4 bases and J lost 5 bases. CDR3 in DNA: TGTGCCAGCAGTTGGGGGGGGGTAGAAATCGACAATGAGCAGTTCTTC. This translates into CASSWGGVEIDNEQFF.

At least ten counts were recorded for this clonotype. This chain uses TRBV5-1 with TRBJ2-7; D is unresolved. Trimming stripped 4 bases from V and 3 bases from J, with 11 bases between. Per germline, CDR1 SGHRS and CDR2 YFSETQ. This CDR3 region has 13 residues. The DNA of the CDR3 is TGCGCCAGCAGCCCCGTTCCGAACTACGAGCAGTACGTC. Its protein is CASSPVPNYEQYV.

Only a few counts were recorded for this clonotype. The V gene is TRBV5-1, the J gene TRBJ2-7; TRBD2 aligns across 9 bases. Germline V gives CDR1 SGHRS, CDR2 YFSETQ. Trimming cost V 5 bases and J 1 base; bases outside gene matches: 4. This CDR3 spans 14 amino acids. The CDR3 DNA sequence: TGCGCCAGCAGAGGGACTAGCATATCCTACGAGCAGTACTTC. Protein sequence: CASRGTSISYEQYF.

The rearrangement links TRBV10-1 to TRBJ2-7, with D possibly matching TRBD2 (5 bases). The CDR3 is 14 residues long. The germline CDR1 and CDR2 sequences are WNHNN and SYGVQD (reference sequence). Trimming took 0 bases from V and 5 from J, leaving 11 bases between them. The CDR3 sequence is CASSESPGRHEQYF. The CDR3 DNA follows: TGCGCCAGCAGTGAGTCGCCGGGGAGACACGAGCAGTACTTC.

V gene TRBV10-3 combines with J gene TRBJ2-7; 7 bases fit TRBD1. The CDR3 spans 11 residues. The germline CDR1 and CDR2 sequences are ENHRY and SYGVKD. The V gene end was trimmed by 10 bases and the J gene end by 6 bases; junction bases not matched to a gene: 6. The CDR3 nucleotides are TGTGCCACCTCGACAGGGTTCGAGCAGTACGTC. This encodes CATSTGFEQYV.

The chain joins TRBV24-1 to TRBJ2-7, with D maybe TRBD2 (6 bases). The length of the CDR3 is 14 residues. Germline V gene data show CDR1 as KGHDR and CDR2 as SFDVKD. The germline V and J ends were trimmed by 10 bases and 0 bases, with 15 bases remaining between them. As DNA, the CDR3 is TGTGCCACTCCCGAAGGGCGGGACTCCTACGAGCAGTACTTC. Its protein is CATPEGRDSYEQYF.

The chain joins TRBV7-9 to TRBJ2-5; TRBD1 matches at 8 bases. The germline gives CDR1 SEHNR, CDR2 FQNEAQ (reference sequence). There are 16 residues in the CDR3. With 3 bases clipped from V and 1 base from J, the junction kept 7 bases outside the gene matches. The chain's CDR3 is CASSFYGTGIQETQYF. CDR3 bases: TGTGCCAGCAGCTTTTACGGGACAGGCATCCAAGAGACCCAGTACTTC.

This sequence joins TRBV29-1 and TRBJ1-1; no reliable D call. Germline V gene sequence: CDR1 SQVTM, CDR2 ANQGSEA. The CDR3 spans 12 residues. V was cut by 3 bases and J by 3 bases, with 8 bases left in between. The CDR3 DNA follows: TGCAGCGTTGAGGTACGGGACACTGAAGCTTTCTTT. Protein sequence: CSVEVRDTEAFF. The full variable domain, with the rest looked up from reference TRBV29-1 and TRBJ1-1, is SAVISQKPSRDICQRGTSLTIQCQVDSQVTMMFWYRQQPGQSLTLIATANQGSEATYESGFVIDKFPISRPNLTFSTLTVSNMSPEDSSIYLCSVEVRDTEAFFGQGTRLTVV.

The chain has TRBV4-2 and TRBJ2-7; D gene ambiguous. Germline loops: CDR1 LGHNA, CDR2 YNFKEQ. V was trimmed by 0 bases and J by 3 bases, leaving 3 bases between them. This CDR3 region has 12 residues. CDR3 loop: CASSQDRYEQYV. The DNA for the CDR3 is TGTGCCAGCAGCCAAGATCGCTACGAGCAGTACGTC.

This clonotype was counted only a few times. The chain couples TRBV14 to TRBJ2-3; perhaps TRBD1 as D (6 bases). V was cut by 2 bases and J by 9 bases, with 12 bases left in between. The CDR3 is 13 amino acids. The germline CDR1 and CDR2 sequences are SGHDN and FVKESK. The CDR3 is CASSQSQGRTQYF. CDR3 in DNA: TGTGCCAGCAGCCAATCACAGGGTCGGACGCAGTATTTT.

This clonotype was seen a handful of times. The chain recombines TRBV5-6 with TRBJ2-2; the D call may be TRBD1 or TRBD2 (5 bases each). The CDR3 sequence is 17 residues long. With 3 bases removed from V and 1 base from J, the gap between germline ends came to 16 bases. Per the germline V gene, CDR1 is SGHDT and CDR2 is YYEEEE. CDR3 in DNA: TGTGCCAGCAGCTCCCCAACCGGGACGGTGAACACCGGGGAGCTGTTTTTT. Amino acid sequence: CASSSPTGTVNTGELFF.

A few counts support this clonotype. The rearrangement uses TRBV12-3 or TRBV12-4 and TRBJ2-7; 13 nucleotides align to TRBD2. The CDR3 covers 15 residues. The V gene end was trimmed by 7 bases and the J gene end by 8 bases; junction bases not matched to a gene: 11. CDR3 bases: TGTGCCAGCACCCCCCTCGCGGGACTAGCGGGACAGCAGTACTTC. Its protein product is CASTPLAGLAGQQYF.

The rearrangement uses TRBV10-3 and TRBJ2-5; the D gene is possibly TRBD1 (7 bases). Trimming left V 10 bases short and J 1 base short, with 16 bases between. Germline V CDR1 and CDR2: ENHRY, SYGVKD. The CDR3 runs to 14 residues. CDR3 amino acids: CATRGEAIQETQYF. CDR3 in DNA: TGTGCCACCAGGGGGGAGGCAATCCAAGAGACCCAGTACTTC.

The V call is TRBV5-1, the J call TRBJ2-7; D tentatively fits TRBD1 or TRBD2 (6 bases each). Per the germline V gene, CDR1 is SGHRS and CDR2 is YFSETQ. The CDR3 is 15 residues long. The germline V and J ends were trimmed by 0 bases and 3 bases, with 13 bases remaining between them. CDR3 in amino acids: CASSLEAGEVYEQYF. The CDR3, as DNA: TGCGCCAGCAGCTTGGAGGCAGGGGAGGTCTACGAGCAGTACTTC. The full variable domain, rest sourced from reference TRBV5-1 and TRBJ2-7, is KAGVTQTPRYLIKTRGQQVTLSCSPISGHRSVSWYQQTPGQGLQFLFEYFSETQRNKGNFPGRFSGRQFSNSRSEMNVSTLELGDSALYLCASSLEAGEVYEQYFGPGTRLTVT.

The chain is built from TRBV2 and TRBJ2-1; TRBD1 is a possible D gene (6 bases). Trimming left V 5 bases short and J 4 bases short, with 15 bases between. This CDR3 contains 15 residues. The germline CDR1 and CDR2 sequences are SNHLY and FYNNEI. The CDR3 DNA reads as TGTGCCAGCAGTATCCGGGACACAACTTACAATGAGCAGTTCTTC. Translated: CASSIRDTTYNEQFF.

The chain combines TRBV3-1 with TRBJ2-1; 12 bases agree with TRBD2. Germline assignment: CDR1 LGHDT and CDR2 YNNKEL (reference sequence). Unmatched junction bases numbered 9, after V lost 4 bases and J lost 5 bases. The CDR3 spans 17 residues. The CDR3 loop reads CASSPRLAGVSHNEQFF. The CDR3 bases are TGTGCCAGCAGCCCTAGACTAGCGGGAGTGTCCCACAATGAGCAGTTCTTC.

The chain couples TRBV2 to TRBJ2-2, with D possibly TRBD2 on 6 matching bases. Trimming left V 11 bases short and J 6 bases short, with 22 bases between. The V gene's germline CDR1 is SNHLY and CDR2 FYNNEI. The CDR3 length is 15 residues. The DNA for the CDR3 is TGTGCCGCACCGCGCAACTTAGCGGTCCCCGGGGAGCTGTTTTTT. It codes for CAAPRNLAVPGELFF.

This chain connects TRBV6-1 to TRBJ2-7; tentative D call: TRBD1 (6 bases). The CDR3 has 13 residues. The germline gives CDR1 MNHNS, CDR2 SASEGT. Trimming removed 4 bases from V and 3 bases from J, with 10 bases in between. CDR3 sequence: CASSAGTSYEQYF. In nucleotides, the CDR3 is TGTGCCAGCAGTGCCGGGACAAGCTACGAGCAGTACTTC.